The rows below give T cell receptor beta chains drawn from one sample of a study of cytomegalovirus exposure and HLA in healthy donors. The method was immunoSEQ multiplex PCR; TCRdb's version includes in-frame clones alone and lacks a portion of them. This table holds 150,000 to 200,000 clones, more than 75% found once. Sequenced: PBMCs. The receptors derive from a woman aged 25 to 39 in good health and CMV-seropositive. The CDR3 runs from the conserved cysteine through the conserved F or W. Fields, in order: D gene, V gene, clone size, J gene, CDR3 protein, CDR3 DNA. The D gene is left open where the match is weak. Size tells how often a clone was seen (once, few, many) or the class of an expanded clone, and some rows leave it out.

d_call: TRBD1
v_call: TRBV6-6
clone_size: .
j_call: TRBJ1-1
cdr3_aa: CASRERDRGIEAFF
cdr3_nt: TGTGCCAGCAGGGAGAGGGACAGGGGTATTGAAGCTTTCTTT

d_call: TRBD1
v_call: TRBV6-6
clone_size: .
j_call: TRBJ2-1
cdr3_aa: CASSGTGHFKNEQFF
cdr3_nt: TGTGCCAGCAGCGGGACAGGCCACTTCAAAAATGAGCAGTTCTTC

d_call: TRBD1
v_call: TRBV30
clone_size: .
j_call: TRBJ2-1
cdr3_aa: CAWSVRTGWKKFNEQFF
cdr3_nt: TGTGCCTGGAGTGTACGGACAGGGTGGAAAAAGTTTAATGAGCAGTTCTTC

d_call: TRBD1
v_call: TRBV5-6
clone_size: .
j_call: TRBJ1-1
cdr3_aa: CASSLDRDTEAFF
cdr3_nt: TGTGCCAGCAGCCTCGACAGGGACACTGAAGCTTTCTTT

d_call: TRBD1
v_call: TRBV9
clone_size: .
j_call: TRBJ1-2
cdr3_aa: CASSPRQGQSYGYTF
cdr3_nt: TGTGCCAGCAGCCCTCGACAGGGGCAATCCTATGGCTACACCTTC

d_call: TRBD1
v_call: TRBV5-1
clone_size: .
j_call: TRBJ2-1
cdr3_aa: CASSLRGGGTGIYNEQFF
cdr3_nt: TGCGCCAGCAGCTTGAGGGGTGGTGGGACAGGGATCTACAATGAGCAGTTCTTC

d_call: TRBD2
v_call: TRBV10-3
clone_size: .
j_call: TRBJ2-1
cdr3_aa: CAISPILAGGGNEQFF
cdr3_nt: TGTGCCATCAGTCCGATACTAGCGGGGGGCGGCAATGAGCAGTTCTTC

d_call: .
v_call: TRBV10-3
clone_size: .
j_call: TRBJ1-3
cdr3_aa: CAISPVGGTGNTIYF
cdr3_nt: TGTGCCATCAGCCCGGTGGGGGGAACTGGAAACACCATATATTTT

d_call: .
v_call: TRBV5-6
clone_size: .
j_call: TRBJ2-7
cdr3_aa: CASSLVQLSYEQYF
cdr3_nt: TGTGCCAGCAGCTTGGTTCAACTGAGCTACGAGCAGTACTTC

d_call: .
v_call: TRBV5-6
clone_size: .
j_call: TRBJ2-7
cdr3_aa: CASSLVVSQAPYEQYF
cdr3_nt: TGTGCCAGCAGCTTGGTGGTTTCCCAAGCGCCTTACGAGCAGTACTTC

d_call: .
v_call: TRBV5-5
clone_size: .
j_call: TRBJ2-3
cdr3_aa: CASSFTPRGTDTQYF
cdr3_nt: TGTGCCAGCAGCTTTACCCCAAGAGGCACAGATACGCAGTATTTT

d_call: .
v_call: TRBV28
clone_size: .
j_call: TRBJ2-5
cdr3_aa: CASSLAQETQYF
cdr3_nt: TGTGCCAGCAGTTTAGCCCAGGAGACCCAGTACTTC

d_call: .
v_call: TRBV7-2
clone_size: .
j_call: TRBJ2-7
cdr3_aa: CASSPPGSHEQYF
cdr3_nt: TGTGCCAGCAGCCCCCCGGGGTCCCACGAGCAGTACTTC

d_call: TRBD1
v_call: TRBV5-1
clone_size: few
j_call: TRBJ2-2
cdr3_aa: CASSPAGGELFF
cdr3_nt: TGCGCCAGCAGCCCAGCAGGGGGTGAGCTGTTTTTT

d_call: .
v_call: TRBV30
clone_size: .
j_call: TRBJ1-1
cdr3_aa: CAWRDTRDTEAFF
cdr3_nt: TGTGCCTGGAGGGACACCAGGGACACTGAAGCTTTCTTT

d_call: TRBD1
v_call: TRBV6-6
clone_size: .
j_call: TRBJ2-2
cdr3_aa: CASSTGTGFNTGELFF
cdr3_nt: TGTGCCAGCAGCACCGGGACAGGGTTTAACACCGGGGAGCTGTTTTTT

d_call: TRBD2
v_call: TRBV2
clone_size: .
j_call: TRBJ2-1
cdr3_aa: CASSEGWGLNEQFF
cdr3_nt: TGTGCCAGCAGTGAAGGGTGGGGACTAAATGAGCAGTTCTTC

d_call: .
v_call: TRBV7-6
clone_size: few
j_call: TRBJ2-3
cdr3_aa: CASSLGPVTDTQYF
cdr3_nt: TGTGCCAGCAGCTTAGGGCCCGTCACAGATACGCAGTATTTT

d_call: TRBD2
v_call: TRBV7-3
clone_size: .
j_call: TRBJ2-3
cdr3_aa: CASSLGLAGAKGTDTQYF
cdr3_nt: TGTGCCAGCAGCTTAGGACTAGCGGGGGCAAAAGGCACAGATACGCAGTATTTT

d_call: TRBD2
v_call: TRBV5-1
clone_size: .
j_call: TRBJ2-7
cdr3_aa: CASSLLAGGDEQYF
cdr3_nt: TGCGCCAGCAGCCTATTAGCGGGGGGCGACGAGCAGTACTTC

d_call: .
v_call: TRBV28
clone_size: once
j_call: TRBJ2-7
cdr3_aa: CASRTGEGSSYEQYF
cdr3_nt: TGTGCCAGCAGGACAGGGGAGGGCAGCTCCTACGAGCAGTACTTC

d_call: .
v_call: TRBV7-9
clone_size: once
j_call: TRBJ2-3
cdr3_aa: CASSSPTSRDTQYF
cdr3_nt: TGTGCCAGCAGCTCCCCTACGAGCAGGGATACGCAGTATTTT

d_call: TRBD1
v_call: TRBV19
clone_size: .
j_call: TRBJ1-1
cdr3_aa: CASSIQGGAFF
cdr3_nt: TGTGCCAGTAGTATTCAGGGGGGAGCTTTCTTT

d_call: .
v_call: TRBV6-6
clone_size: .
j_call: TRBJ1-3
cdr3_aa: CASSYGGGGGNTIYF
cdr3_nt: TGTGCCAGCAGTTACGGAGGAGGAGGGGGAAACACCATATATTTT

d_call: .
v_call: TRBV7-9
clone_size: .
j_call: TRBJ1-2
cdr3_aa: CSSSPEPRLTNYGYTF
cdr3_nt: TGTTCCAGCAGTCCAGAGCCCCGACTCACTAACTATGGCTACACCTTC

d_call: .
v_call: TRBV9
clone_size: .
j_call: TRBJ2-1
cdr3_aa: CASSVEGNNNEQFF
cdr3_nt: TGTGCCAGCAGCGTAGAGGGGAACAACAATGAGCAGTTCTTC

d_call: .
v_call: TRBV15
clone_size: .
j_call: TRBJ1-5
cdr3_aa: CATSRTVGMGNQPQHF
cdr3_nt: TGTGCCACCAGCAGAACCGTCGGTATGGGCAATCAGCCCCAGCATTTT

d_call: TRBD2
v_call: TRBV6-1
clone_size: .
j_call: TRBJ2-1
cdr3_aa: CASSEESIAGALYNEQFF
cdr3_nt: TGTGCCAGCAGTGAAGAGTCAATAGCGGGGGCCTTGTACAATGAGCAGTTCTTC

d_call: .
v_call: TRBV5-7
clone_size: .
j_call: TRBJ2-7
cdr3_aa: CASSPFTVTSEQYF
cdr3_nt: TGTGCCAGCAGCCCGTTTACAGTGACCTCCGAGCAGTACTTC

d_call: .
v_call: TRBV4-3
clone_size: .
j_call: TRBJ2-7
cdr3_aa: CASSQGDLTYEQYF
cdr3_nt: TGCGCCAGCAGCCAAGGGGACTTGACCTACGAGCAGTACTTC

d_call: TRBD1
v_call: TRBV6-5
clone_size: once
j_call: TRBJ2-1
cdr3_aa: CASSYLLGQGVNEQFF
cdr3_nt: TGTGCCAGCAGTTACTTGTTGGGACAGGGGGTAAATGAGCAGTTCTTC

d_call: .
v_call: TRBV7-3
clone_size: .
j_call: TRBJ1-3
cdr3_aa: CASSLRGFGNTIYF
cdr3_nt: TGTGCCAGCAGCTTACGGGGGTTTGGAAACACCATATATTTT

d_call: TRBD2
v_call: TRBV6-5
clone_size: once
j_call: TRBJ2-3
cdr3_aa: CASSLLAGGTDTQYF
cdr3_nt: TGTGCCAGCAGTTTACTAGCGGGAGGGACAGATACGCAGTATTTT

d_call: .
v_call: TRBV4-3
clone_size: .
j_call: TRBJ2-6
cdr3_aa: CASSQNFLYSGANVLTF
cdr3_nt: TGCGCCAGCAGCCAGAACTTTCTTTACTCTGGGGCCAACGTCCTGACTTTC

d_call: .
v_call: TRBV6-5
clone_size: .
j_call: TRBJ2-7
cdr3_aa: CASSYSGLAWEQYF
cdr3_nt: TGTGCCAGCAGTTACTCGGGGCTAGCGTGGGAGCAGTACTTC

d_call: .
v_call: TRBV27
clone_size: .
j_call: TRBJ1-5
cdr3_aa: CASRDPTGPNQPQHF
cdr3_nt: TGTGCCAGCAGGGACCCTACAGGGCCCAATCAGCCCCAGCATTTT

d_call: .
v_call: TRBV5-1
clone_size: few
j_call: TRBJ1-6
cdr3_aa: CASSLGANSPLHF
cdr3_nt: TGCGCCAGCAGCTTGGGGGCCAATTCACCCCTCCACTTT

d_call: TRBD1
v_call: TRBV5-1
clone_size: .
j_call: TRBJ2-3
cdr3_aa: CASSRQGAETSTDTQYF
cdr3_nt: TGCGCCAGCAGCCGTCAGGGGGCTGAAACAAGCACAGATACGCAGTATTTT

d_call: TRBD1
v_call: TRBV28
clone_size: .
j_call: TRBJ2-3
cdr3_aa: CASSLFPGQGTDTQYF
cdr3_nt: TGTGCCAGCAGTTTATTCCCGGGACAGGGCACAGATACGCAGTATTTT

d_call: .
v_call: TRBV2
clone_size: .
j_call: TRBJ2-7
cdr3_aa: CASSFQAFYEQYF
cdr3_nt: TGTGCCAGCAGTTTCCAGGCGTTCTACGAGCAGTACTTC

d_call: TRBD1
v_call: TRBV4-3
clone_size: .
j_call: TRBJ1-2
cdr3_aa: CASSQGSGQVNYGYTF
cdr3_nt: TGCGCCAGCAGCCAAGGCTCGGGACAGGTGAACTATGGCTACACCTTC

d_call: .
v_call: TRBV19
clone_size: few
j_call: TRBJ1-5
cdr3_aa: CASSMNIYSNQPQHF
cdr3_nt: TGTGCCAGTAGTATGAACATTTATAGCAATCAGCCCCAGCATTTT

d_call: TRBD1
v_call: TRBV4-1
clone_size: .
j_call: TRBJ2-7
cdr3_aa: CASSADRDRTYEQYF
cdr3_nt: TGCGCCAGCAGCGCAGACCGGGACAGAACCTACGAGCAGTACTTC

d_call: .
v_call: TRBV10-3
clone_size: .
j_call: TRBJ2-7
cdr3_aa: CAISEVEDGLNPSYEQYF
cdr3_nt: TGTGCCATCAGTGAAGTGGAGGACGGGTTAAACCCCTCCTACGAGCAGTACTTC

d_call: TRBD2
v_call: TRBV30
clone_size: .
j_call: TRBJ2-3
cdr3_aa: CAWSVSGGADTQYF
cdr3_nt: TGTGCCTGGAGTGTTAGCGGGGGGGCAGATACGCAGTATTTT

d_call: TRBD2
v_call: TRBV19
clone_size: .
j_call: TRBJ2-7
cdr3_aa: CASSLRFSGGSNYEQYF
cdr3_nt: TGTGCCAGTAGTCTCCGCTTTAGCGGGGGCTCGAACTACGAGCAGTACTTC

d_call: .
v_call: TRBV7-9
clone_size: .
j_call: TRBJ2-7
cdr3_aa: CSSSLDREGYEQYF
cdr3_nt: TGTTCCAGCAGCTTAGACAGGGAGGGTTACGAGCAGTACTTC

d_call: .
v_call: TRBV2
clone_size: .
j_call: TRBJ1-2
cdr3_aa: CASKWEVEGFGYTF
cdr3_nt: TGTGCCAGCAAGTGGGAGGTTGAGGGTTTTGGCTACACCTTC

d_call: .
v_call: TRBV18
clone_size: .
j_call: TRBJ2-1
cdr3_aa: CASSPNSEQFF
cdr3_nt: TGTGCCAGCTCCCCCAACAGTGAGCAGTTCTTC

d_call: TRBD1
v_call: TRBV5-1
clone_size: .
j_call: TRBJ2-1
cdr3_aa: CASSLAQGAGNEQFF
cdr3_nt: TGCGCCAGCAGCTTGGCGCAGGGGGCTGGAAATGAGCAGTTCTTC

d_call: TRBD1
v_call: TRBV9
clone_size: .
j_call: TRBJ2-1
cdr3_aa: CASSPTGSYNEKQFF
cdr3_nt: TGTGCCAGCAGCCCGACAGGGTCCTACAATGAGAAGCAGTTCTTC

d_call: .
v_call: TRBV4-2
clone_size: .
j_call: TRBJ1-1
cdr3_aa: CASSQDRVGGTTEAFF
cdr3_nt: TGTGCCAGCAGCCAAGATAGGGTCGGAGGGACCACTGAAGCTTTCTTT

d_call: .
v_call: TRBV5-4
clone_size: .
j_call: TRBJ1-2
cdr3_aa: CASSLTGREDYGYTF
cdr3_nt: TGTGCCAGCAGCTTGACAGGGCGGGAGGACTATGGCTACACCTTC

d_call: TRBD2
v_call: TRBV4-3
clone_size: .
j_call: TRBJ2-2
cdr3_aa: CASTPRSAGVAGFNTGELFF
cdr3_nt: TGCGCCAGCACCCCGCGTAGCGCGGGGGTAGCGGGATTTAACACCGGGGAGCTGTTTTTT

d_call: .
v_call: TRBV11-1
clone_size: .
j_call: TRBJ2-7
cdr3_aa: CASSLIPARTTGKYF
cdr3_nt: TGTGCCAGCAGCTTAATCCCGGCCCGAACCACCGGGAAGTACTTC